The sequence of this T cell receptor beta chain was determined in a study of T cell repertoires in cytomegalovirus infection. In the study overall: Peptides in the study included HLA-C-restricted and HLA-B-restricted CMV epitopes. It can be stated that public TCR beta signatures indicated CMV infection as well as a matching HLA type. General study points: In two of eight donors, the top clonotype was HLA-C-restricted CMV-specific.

TCRdb ran MiXCR on the reads and lists one entry per CDR3 protein. The repertoire includes 400,000 to 600,000 distinct CDR3 sequences, approximately 46% of them detected once, and about 39% sits in the top ten. The CDR3 has 15 residues. Trimming took 3 bases from V and 8 from J, leaving 19 bases between them. Germline-derived CDR1 and CDR2 are MNHEY and SMNVEV (reference sequence). This clonotype was seen only once. The antigen is unknown. The receptor was derived from a human donor in good health (CMV status not recorded). Some clones in this sample may be carry-over from other donors' samples. The input for sequencing was cultured PBMCs, taken from culture after CMV antigen stimulation. The chain joins TRBV27 to TRBJ1-2; no clear D. The DNA of the CDR3 is TGTGCCAGCAGTTTCGGGCCTTTATTCTCGAGCGGCTACACCTTC. This translates into CASSFGPLFSSGYTF.